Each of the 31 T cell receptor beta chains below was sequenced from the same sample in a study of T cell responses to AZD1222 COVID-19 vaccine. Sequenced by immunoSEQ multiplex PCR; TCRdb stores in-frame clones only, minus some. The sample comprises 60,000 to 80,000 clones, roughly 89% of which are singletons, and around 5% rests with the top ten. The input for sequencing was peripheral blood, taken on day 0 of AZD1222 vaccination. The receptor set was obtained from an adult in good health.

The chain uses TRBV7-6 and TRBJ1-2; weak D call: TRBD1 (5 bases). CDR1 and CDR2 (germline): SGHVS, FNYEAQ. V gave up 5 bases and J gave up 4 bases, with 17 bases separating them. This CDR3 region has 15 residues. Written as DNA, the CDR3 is TGTGCCAGCAGCCTTACCCCCGGGACCGCCTATGGCTACACCTTC. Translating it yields CASSLTPGTAYGYTF.

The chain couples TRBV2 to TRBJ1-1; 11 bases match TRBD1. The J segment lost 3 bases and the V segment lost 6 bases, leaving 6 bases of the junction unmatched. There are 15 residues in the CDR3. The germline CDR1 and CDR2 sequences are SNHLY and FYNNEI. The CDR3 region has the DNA TGTGCCAGCAGATTGGACAGGGGGCGAGACACTGAAGCTTTCTTT. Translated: CASRLDRGRDTEAFF.

Here the CDR3 reads CASSLIGLNTEAFF. In nucleotides, the CDR3 is TGTGCCAGCAGCTTAATTGGCCTGAACACTGAAGCTTTCTTT. V gene TRBV7-9 combines with J gene TRBJ1-1; D uncertain. CDR3 length: 14 residues. Trimming shortened V by 2 bases and J by 0 bases, and 7 bases separated the two germline ends. Per germline, CDR1 SEHNR and CDR2 FQNEAQ (reference sequence).

The CDR3 region is CAWSPGTESSPLHF. CDR3 coding DNA: TGTGCCTGGAGTCCCGGGACAGAGTCTTCACCCCTCCACTTT. The chain recombines TRBV30 with TRBJ1-6, with TRBD1 matching 7 bases. The V segment lost 2 bases and the J segment 9 bases; nucleotides outside the gene matches: 7. Germline CDR1 reads GTSNPN; CDR2 reads SVGIG (reference sequence). This CDR3 comprises 14 residues.

CDR3 loop: CASSLESSARYGYTF. As DNA, the CDR3 is TGTGCCAGCAGCTTAGAGTCCTCCGCCCGCTATGGCTACACCTTC. The chain uses TRBV7-6 and TRBJ1-2; D gene ambiguous. The V gene's germline CDR1 is SGHVS and CDR2 FNYEAQ. V dropped 1 base and J dropped 4 bases, with 13 bases sitting between them. This CDR3 contains 15 residues.

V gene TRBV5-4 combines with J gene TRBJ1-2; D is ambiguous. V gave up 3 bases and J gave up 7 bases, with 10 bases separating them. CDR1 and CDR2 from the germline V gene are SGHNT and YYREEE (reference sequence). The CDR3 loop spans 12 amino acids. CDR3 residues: CASSSDSRGYTF. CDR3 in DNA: TGTGCCAGCAGCTCGGATTCCCGTGGCTACACCTTC.

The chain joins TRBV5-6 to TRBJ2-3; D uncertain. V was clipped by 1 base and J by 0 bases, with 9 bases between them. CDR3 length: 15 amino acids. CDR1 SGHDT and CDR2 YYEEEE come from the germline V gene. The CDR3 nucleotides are TGTGCCAGCAGCTTGTATTCCTCTAGCACAGATACGCAGTATTTT. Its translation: CASSLYSSSTDTQYF.

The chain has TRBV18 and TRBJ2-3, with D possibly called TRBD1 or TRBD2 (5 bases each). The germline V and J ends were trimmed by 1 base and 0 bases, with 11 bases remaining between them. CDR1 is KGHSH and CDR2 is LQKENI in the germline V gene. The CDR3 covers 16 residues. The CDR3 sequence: CASSPRTGLSTDTQYF. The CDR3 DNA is TGTGCCAGCTCACCACGGACGGGGCTCAGCACAGATACGCAGTATTTT.

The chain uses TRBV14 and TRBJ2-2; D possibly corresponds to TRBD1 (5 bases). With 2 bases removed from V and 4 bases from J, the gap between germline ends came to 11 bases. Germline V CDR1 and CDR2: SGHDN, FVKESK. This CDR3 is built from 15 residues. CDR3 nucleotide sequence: TGTGCCAGCAGCCAATGGGGCGGTAGCACCGGGGAGCTGTTTTTT. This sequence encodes CASSQWGGSTGELFF.

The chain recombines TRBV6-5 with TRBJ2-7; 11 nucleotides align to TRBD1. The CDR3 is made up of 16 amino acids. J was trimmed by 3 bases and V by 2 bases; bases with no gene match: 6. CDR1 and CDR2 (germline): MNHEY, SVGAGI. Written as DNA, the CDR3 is TGTGCCAGCAGTTACACCTGGACAGGGGGCAACTACGAGCAGTACTTC. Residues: CASSYTWTGGNYEQYF.

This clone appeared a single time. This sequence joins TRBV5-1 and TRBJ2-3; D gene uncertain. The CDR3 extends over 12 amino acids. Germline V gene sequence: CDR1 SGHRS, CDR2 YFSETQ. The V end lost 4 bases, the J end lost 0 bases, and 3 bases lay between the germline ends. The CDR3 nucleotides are TGCGCCAGCAGCCCCAGCACAGATACGCAGTATTTT. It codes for CASSPSTDTQYF.

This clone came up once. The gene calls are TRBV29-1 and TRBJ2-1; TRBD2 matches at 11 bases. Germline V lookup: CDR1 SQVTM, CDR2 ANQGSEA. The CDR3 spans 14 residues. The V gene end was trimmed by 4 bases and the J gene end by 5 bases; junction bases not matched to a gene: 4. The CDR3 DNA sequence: TGCAGCGTTGGACCTAGCGGGGGGCACAATGAGCAGTTCTTC. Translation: CSVGPSGGHNEQFF.

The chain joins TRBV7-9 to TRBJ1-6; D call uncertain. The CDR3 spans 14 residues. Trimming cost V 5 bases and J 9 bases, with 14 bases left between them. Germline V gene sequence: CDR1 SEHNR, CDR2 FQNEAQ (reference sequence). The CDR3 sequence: CASSHRTRGSPLHF. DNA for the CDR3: TGTGCCAGCAGCCACCGGACCCGGGGTTCACCCCTCCACTTT.

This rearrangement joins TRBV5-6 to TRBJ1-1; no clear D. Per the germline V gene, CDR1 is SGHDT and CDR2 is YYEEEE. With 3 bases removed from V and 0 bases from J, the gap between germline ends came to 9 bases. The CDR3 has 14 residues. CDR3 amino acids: CASSSLTVNTEAFF. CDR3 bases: TGTGCCAGCAGCTCGTTGACGGTGAACACTGAAGCTTTCTTT.

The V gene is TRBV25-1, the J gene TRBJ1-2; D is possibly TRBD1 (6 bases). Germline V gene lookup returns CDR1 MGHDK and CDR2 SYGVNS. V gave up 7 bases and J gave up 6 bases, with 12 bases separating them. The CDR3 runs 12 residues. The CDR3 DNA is TGTGCCAGCAACACAGGGTTCAATGGCTACACCTTC. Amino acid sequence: CASNTGFNGYTF.

The CDR3, as DNA: TGTGCCAGCAGCGTAGCACAGGGTGGTTTGGACGAGCAGTACTTC. Protein sequence: CASSVAQGGLDEQYF. The gene calls are TRBV9 and TRBJ2-7, with D possibly being TRBD1 (6 bases). The CDR3 sequence is 15 residues long. Per the germline V gene, CDR1 is SGDLS and CDR2 is YYNGEE. V lost 0 bases to trimming and J lost 5 bases, with 15 bases between them.

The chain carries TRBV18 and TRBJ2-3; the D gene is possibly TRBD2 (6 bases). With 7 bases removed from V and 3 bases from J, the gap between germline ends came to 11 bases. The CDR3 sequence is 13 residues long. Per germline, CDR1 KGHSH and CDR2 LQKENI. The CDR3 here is CASLRRETDTQYF. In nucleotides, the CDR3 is TGTGCCAGCTTACGCCGGGAGACAGATACGCAGTATTTT.

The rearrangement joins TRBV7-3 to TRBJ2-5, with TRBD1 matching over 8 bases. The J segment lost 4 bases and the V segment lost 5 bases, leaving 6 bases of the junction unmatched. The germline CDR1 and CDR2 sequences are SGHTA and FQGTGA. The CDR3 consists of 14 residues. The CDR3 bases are TGTGCCAGCAGCCCCGGGACAGGTGGAGAGACCCAGTACTTC. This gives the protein CASSPGTGGETQYF.

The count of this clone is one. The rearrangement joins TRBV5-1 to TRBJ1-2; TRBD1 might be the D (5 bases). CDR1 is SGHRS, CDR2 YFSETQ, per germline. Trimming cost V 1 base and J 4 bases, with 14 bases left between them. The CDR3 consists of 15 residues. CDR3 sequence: CASSLTIGGSYGYTF. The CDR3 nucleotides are TGCGCCAGCAGCTTGACCATCGGGGGGAGCTATGGCTACACCTTC.

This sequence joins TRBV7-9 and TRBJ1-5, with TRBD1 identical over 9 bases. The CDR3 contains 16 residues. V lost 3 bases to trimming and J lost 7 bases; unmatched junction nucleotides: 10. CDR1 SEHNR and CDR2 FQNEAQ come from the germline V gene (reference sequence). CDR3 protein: CASSLFETGGEQPQHF. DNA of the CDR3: TGTGCCAGCAGCTTGTTCGAGACAGGGGGAGAACAGCCCCAGCATTTT.

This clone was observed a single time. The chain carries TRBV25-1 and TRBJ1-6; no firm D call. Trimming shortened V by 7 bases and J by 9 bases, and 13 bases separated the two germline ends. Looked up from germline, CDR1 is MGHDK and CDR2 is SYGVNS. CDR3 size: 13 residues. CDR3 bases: TGTGCCAGCACTCTAAGAGAGGGTTCACCCCTCCACTTT. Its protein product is CASTLREGSPLHF. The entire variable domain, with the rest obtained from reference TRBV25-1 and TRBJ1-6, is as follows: EADIYQTPRYLVIGTGKKITLECSQTMGHDKMYWYQQDPGMELHLIHYSYGVNSTEKGDLSSESTVSRIRTEHFPLTLESARPSHTSQYLCASTLREGSPLHFGNGTRLTVT.

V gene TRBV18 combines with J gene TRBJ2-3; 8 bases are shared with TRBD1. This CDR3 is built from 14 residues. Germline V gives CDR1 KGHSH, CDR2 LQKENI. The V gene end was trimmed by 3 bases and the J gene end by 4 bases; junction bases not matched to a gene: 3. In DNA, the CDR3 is TGTGCCAGCTCACCGGACAGGGCCCCAGATACGCAGTATTTT. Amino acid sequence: CASSPDRAPDTQYF.

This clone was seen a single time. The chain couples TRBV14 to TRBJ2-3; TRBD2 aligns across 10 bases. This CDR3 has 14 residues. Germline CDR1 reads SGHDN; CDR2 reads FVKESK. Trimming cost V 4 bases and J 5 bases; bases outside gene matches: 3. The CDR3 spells CASSPSSGGDTQYF. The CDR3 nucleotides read TGTGCCAGCAGCCCGTCTAGCGGGGGAGATACGCAGTATTTT.

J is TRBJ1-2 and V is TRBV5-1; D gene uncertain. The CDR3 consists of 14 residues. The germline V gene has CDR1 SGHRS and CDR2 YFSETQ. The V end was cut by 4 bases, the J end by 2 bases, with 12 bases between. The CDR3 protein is CASSPGDGNYGYTF. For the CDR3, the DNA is TGCGCCAGCAGCCCCGGCGACGGGAACTATGGCTACACCTTC.

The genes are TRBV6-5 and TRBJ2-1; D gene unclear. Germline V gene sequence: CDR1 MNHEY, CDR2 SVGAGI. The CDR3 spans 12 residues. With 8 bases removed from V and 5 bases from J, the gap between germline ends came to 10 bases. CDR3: CASSLRNNEQFF. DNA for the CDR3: TGTGCCAGCTCCTTACGTAACAATGAGCAGTTCTTC.

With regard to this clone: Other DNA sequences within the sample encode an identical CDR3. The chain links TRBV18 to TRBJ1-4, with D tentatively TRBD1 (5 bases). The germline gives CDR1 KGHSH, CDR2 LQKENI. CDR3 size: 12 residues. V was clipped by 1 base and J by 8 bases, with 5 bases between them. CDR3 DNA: TGTGCCAGCTCACCACGGGGCGAAAAACTGTTTTTT. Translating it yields CASSPRGEKLFF.

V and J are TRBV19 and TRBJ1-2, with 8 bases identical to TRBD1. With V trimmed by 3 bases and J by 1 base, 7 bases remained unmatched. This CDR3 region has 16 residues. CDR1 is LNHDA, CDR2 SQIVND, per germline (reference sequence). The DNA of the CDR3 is TGTGCCAGTAGTATCCCGAGGACAGGGCTTAACTATGGCTACACCTTC. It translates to CASSIPRTGLNYGYTF.

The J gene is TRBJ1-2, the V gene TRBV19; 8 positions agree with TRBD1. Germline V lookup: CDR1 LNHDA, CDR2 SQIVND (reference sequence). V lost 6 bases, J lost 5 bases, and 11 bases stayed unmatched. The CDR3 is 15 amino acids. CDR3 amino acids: CASRQGQGVEYGYTF. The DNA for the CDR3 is TGTGCCAGTAGACAAGGACAGGGAGTGGAGTATGGCTACACCTTC.

The CDR3 loop is CASSLRQGERHTDTQYF. The CDR3 bases are TGTGCCAGCTCACTACGACAAGGAGAGAGACACACAGATACGCAGTATTTT. The V and J genes are TRBV18 and TRBJ2-3; the D is unclear. Trimming removed 4 bases from V and 2 bases from J, with 19 bases in between. Germline values: CDR1 KGHSH, CDR2 LQKENI. The CDR3 extends over 17 amino acids.

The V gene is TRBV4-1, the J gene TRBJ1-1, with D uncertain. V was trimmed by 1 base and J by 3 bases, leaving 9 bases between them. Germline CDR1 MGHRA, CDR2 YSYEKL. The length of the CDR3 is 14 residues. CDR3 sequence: CASSQALGDTEAFF. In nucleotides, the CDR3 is TGCGCCAGCAGCCAAGCGCTGGGTGACACTGAAGCTTTCTTT.

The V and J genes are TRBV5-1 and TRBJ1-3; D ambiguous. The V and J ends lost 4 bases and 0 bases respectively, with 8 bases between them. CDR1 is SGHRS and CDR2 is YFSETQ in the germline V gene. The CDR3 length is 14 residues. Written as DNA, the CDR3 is TGCGCCAGCAGCGGAGGAGCCTCTGGAAACACCATATATTTT. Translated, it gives CASSGGASGNTIYF.